The 17 T cell receptor beta chains below all came from one sample that was sequenced in a study of T cell repertoires in cytomegalovirus infection. One entry per CDR3 protein, called by TCRdb with MiXCR from the reads. Among around 290,000 distinct CDR3 sequences listed, roughly 25% were seen once. The material sequenced was PBMCs. The receptors originated from a human donor in good health (CMV status not recorded). Some clones in this sample may be carry-over from other donors' samples.

This clonotype has only a few counts. The CDR3 here is CSAARGQGLGGYTF. DNA for the CDR3: TGCAGTGCCGCACGGGGACAGGGCTTGGGTGGCTACACCTTC. The rearrangement links TRBV20-1 to TRBJ1-2; 9 bases match TRBD1. Germline CDR1 reads DFQATT; CDR2 reads SNEGSKA (reference sequence). Trimming cost V 6 bases and J 7 bases; bases outside gene matches: 12. There are 14 residues in the CDR3.

This clonotype occurred many times. CDR3 region: CASSSGQGKEETQYF. DNA of the CDR3: TGTGCCAGCAGCTCGGGACAGGGGAAAGAAGAGACCCAGTACTTC. The chain couples TRBV7-2 to TRBJ2-5; 10 nucleotides agree with TRBD1. The CDR3 is 15 residues long. Germline V gene data show CDR1 as SGHTA and CDR2 as FQGNSA. Trimming cost V 4 bases and J 3 bases; bases outside gene matches: 5.

The table lists this clonotype with a count of one. The V call is TRBV20-1, the J call TRBJ1-5; D unresolved. The germline V and J ends were trimmed by 3 bases and 0 bases, with 9 bases remaining between them. CDR1 and CDR2 (germline): DFQATT, SNEGSKA (reference sequence). The CDR3 loop spans 14 amino acids. The CDR3 DNA follows: TGCAGTGCTAGCCTACTATATAGCAATCAGCCCCAGCATTTT. Its protein product is CSASLLYSNQPQHF.

Ten or more counts support this clonotype. The chain recombines TRBV7-2 with TRBJ2-7; D remains ambiguous. The CDR3 totals 14 residues. V lost 1 base and J 3 bases, leaving 10 bases between the germline ends. CDR1 SGHTA and CDR2 FQGNSA come from the germline V gene. The CDR3 nucleotides read TGTGCCAGCAGCTTAGTGACCCGAAACTACGAGCAGTACTTC. It codes for CASSLVTRNYEQYF.

The V call is TRBV10-3, the J call TRBJ2-7; TRBD1 is a possible D gene (6 bases). The CDR3 length is 12 residues. Germline CDR1 and CDR2: ENHRY and SYGVKD. Trimming shortened V by 8 bases and J by 0 bases, and 8 bases separated the two germline ends. The CDR3 protein is CAIRDNSYEQYF. The DNA of the CDR3 is TGTGCCATCCGGGACAACTCCTACGAGCAGTACTTC.

This clonotype has only one observation. CDR3 region: CASSLVGGTWAEAFF. The CDR3 region has the DNA TGTGCCAGCAGTTTAGTGGGGGGGACGTGGGCTGAAGCTTTCTTT. The chain combines TRBV12-3 or TRBV12-4 with TRBJ1-1, with a weak D call TRBD1 (5 bases). The CDR3 runs 15 residues. Trimming cost V 1 base and J 6 bases, with 15 bases left between them.

The gene calls are TRBV20-1 and TRBJ2-7; tentatively, D is TRBD1 (6 bases). This CDR3 is built from 11 residues. Deletions cut 7 bases from V and 3 bases from J, with 10 bases between. The germline V gene encodes CDR1 DFQATT and CDR2 SNEGSKA (reference sequence). CDR3 in amino acids: CSEKQGYEQYF. CDR3 bases: TGCAGTGAAAAACAGGGCTACGAGCAGTACTTC.

This clonotype was found many times. This rearrangement joins TRBV7-2 to TRBJ2-2, with TRBD2 matching over 12 bases. The CDR3 is made up of 15 amino acids. The germline V gene encodes CDR1 SGHTA and CDR2 FQGNSA. J gave up 9 bases and V 5 bases, and 7 bases lay outside the gene matches. CDR3 in amino acids: CASSPTSGGFRELFF. Here the CDR3 DNA reads TGTGCCAGCAGCCCGACTAGCGGGGGATTCCGGGAGCTGTTTTTT.

V and J are TRBV18 and TRBJ1-1; unclear D gene. The germline V and J ends were trimmed by 3 bases and 0 bases, with 8 bases remaining between them. The CDR3 covers 14 residues. Germline V CDR1 and CDR2: KGHSH, LQKENI. The CDR3 reads CASSPTEMNTEAFF. The CDR3 bases are TGTGCCAGCTCACCCACTGAGATGAACACTGAAGCTTTCTTT.

The chain has TRBV10-3 and TRBJ2-5; no clear D gene. The CDR3 contains 13 residues. The germline V gene has CDR1 ENHRY and CDR2 SYGVKD. V lost 9 bases, J lost 2 bases, and 13 bases lay in between. The chain's CDR3 is CAIKTEKQETQYF. CDR3 nucleotides: TGTGCCATAAAGACGGAGAAACAAGAGACCCAGTACTTC.

The rearrangement uses TRBV20-1 and TRBJ2-7, with TRBD1 as a possible D gene (6 bases). V was trimmed by 2 bases and J by 6 bases, leaving 17 bases between them. Germline CDR1 is DFQATT and CDR2 is SNEGSKA (reference sequence). CDR3 length equals 14 residues. The CDR3: CSARRDTRKGEQYF. CDR3 in DNA: TGCAGTGCTAGAAGGGACACGAGAAAGGGCGAGCAGTACTTC.

The genes are TRBV7-8 and TRBJ2-7, with D perhaps matching TRBD2 (8 bases). The CDR3 length is 18 residues. CDR1 and CDR2 from the germline V gene are SGHVS and FQNEAQ. Trimming left V 5 bases short and J 3 bases short, with 26 bases between. The CDR3 loop reads CASSLGTVRTSMVYEQYF. The CDR3 DNA sequence: TGTGCCAGCAGCCTCGGGACAGTAAGGACTAGCATGGTCTACGAGCAGTACTTC.

About this clonotype: This may come from a read error, since a much larger clone is one base off. The CDR3 loop reads CASNLSGYTAFF. CDR3 bases: TGTGCCAGCAATTTATCAGGTTATACAGCTTTCTTT. J is TRBJ1-1 and V is TRBV28; no firm D call. The germline CDR1 and CDR2 sequences are MDHEN and SYDVKM. The CDR3 is 12 amino acids.

The sample holds a few counts of this clonotype. This chain connects TRBV29-1 to TRBJ1-1; 8 bases agree with TRBD1. Trimming took 7 bases from V and 1 from J; bases not matched to a gene: 8. The germline V gene encodes CDR1 SQVTM and CDR2 ANQGSEA. This CDR3 has 14 residues. The CDR3 sequence is CSAPDRGKNTEAFF. DNA for the CDR3: TGCAGCGCTCCAGACAGGGGAAAGAACACTGAAGCTTTCTTT.

Ten or more counts support this clonotype. The chain employs TRBV7-2 and TRBJ2-1; weak D call: TRBD2 (5 bases). Trimming cost V 4 bases and J 2 bases, with 15 bases left between them. The CDR3 is 16 amino acids. CDR1 is SGHTA and CDR2 is FQGNSA in the germline V gene. The CDR3 reads CASSSPRGFPYNEQFF. CDR3 DNA sequence: TGTGCCAGCAGCTCACCTCGCGGGTTCCCCTACAATGAGCAGTTCTTC.

The V and J genes are TRBV6-1 and TRBJ1-1; 7 bases fit TRBD1. With 3 bases clipped from V and 3 bases from J, the junction kept 1 base outside the gene matches. CDR1 is MNHNS, CDR2 SASEGT, per germline. The CDR3 loop spans 13 amino acids. CDR3 residues: CASSDQGDTEAFF. DNA of the CDR3: TGTGCCAGCAGTGACCAGGGGGACACTGAAGCTTTCTTT.

This clonotype has ten or more counts. This chain uses TRBV7-3 with TRBJ1-1, with 8 bases fitting TRBD1. Losses at the gene ends were 3 bases for V and 7 bases for J; bases not matched to a gene: 7. The length of the CDR3 is 14 residues. Germline CDR1 reads SGHTA; CDR2 reads FQGTGA. The DNA of the CDR3 is TGTGCCAGCAGCTTGGACAGGGAATCAGGTGAAGCTTTCTTT. Its protein is CASSLDRESGEAFF.